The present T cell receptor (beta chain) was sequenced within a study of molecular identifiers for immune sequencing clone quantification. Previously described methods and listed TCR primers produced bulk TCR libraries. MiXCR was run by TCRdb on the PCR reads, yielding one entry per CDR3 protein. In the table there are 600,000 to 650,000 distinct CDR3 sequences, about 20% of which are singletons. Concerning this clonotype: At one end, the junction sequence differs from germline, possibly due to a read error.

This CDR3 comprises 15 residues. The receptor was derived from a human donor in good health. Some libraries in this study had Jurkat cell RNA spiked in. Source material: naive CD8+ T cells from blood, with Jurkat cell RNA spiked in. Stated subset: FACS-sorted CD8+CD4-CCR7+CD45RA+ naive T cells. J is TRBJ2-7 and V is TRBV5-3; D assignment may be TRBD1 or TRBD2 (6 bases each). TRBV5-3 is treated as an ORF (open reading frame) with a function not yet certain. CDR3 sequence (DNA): TGTGCCAGCAGCTTACCTGGGGGGCGCCAGGACGAGCAGTACTTC. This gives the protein CASSLPGGRQDEQYF.